Included here is one T cell receptor (beta chain) sequence, with context. What this receptor recognizes is not known. No per-base quality is available; no much larger clone lies one base away. Each collaborating institution followed its own protocols to collect whole blood in K2EDTA tubes. For TCRbeta analysis, collaborators shipped samples in one of three forms: frozen whole blood, isolated PBMCs, or DNA extracted from either of those sample types. TCRbeta CDR3 regions were amplified from genomic DNA by means of the immunoSEQ Assay, a bias-controlled multiplex PCR. Per the authors' processing: The number of nucleated cells in each sample was estimated from the amplification of reference gene primers within the assay. Sequence reads were collapsed and filtered to measure the absolute abundance of every unique TCRbeta CDR3 rearrangement. For each sample, productive Simpson clonality was calculated as the square root of Simpson's diversity index over productive rearrangements. TCRdb retrieved this table from immuneACCESS and kept in-frame rearrangements only. Not all clones are present; in checked studies, unresolved V genes account for under half, and no reason is known for the remainder. Clone size and the V and J calls come from that table; the DNA yielded D and trimming. Within this sample are approximately 100,000 clones, with roughly 92% of them counted one time only. Jointly, the top ten make up under 7.5% of the sample.

CDR1 and CDR2 are drawn from the germline V gene: SGHAT, FQNNGV. V is cut by 3 bases and J by 1 base, and the space between the germline ends is 6 bases. Inclusive of the bounding cysteine and phenylalanine, the CDR3 is 13 residues long. The DNA shown is the 39-base CDR3, in frame from base 1. The data were obtained in a study of blood T cell repertoires in COVID-19 (dated by TCRdb to 2018 to 2021). Background on the whole study: The collaborator samples originated in the United States, Italy and Spain and spanned the acute and convalescent phases of COVID-19. A freely available public database, intended as a resource for researchers studying the immune response to SARS-CoV-2, is where the repertoires were released. Deeply sampled blood TCRbeta repertoires from subjects exposed to, actively infected with, or recovered from COVID-19 were included in the dataset. HLA class I and class II types, where available, came from metadata supplied by the sample provider rather than from assay-based typing. Sample metadata almost always included a de-identified subject ID, COVID-19 status, age in years and sex. Samples were obtained from the ongoing ImmuneRACE study (first 160 participants) and from roughly 1,300 subjects provided by 6 global collaborators. The material from the prospective study consisted of cDNA or gDNA derived from T cells, B-cell-depleted T cells, or PBMCs. Results and caveats for the whole study, not just this receptor: The amount of clinical and demographic metadata varied by source and participant and was provided uncurated.

The rearranged segments are TRBV11-2 and TRBJ1-1; 5 matching bases give a weak D call of TRBD1. The sample taken for sequencing was peripheral blood. This TCR was sampled from an older man with acute or convalescent COVID-19. The DNA sequence is given as TGTGCCAGCAGCTTTGGACAGAACACTGAAGCTTTCTTT. Its amino acids are CASSFGQNTEAFF.